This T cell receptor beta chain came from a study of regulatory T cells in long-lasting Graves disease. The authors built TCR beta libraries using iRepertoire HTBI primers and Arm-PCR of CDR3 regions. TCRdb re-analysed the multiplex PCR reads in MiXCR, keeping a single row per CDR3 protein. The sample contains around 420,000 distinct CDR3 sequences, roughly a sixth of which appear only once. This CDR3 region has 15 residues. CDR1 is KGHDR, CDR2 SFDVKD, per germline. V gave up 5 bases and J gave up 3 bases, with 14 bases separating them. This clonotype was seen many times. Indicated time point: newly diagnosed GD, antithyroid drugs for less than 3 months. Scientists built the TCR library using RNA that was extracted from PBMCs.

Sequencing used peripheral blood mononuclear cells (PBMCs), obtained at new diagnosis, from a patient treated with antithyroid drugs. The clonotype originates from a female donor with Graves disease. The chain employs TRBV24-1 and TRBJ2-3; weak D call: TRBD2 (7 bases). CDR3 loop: CATSVGGHRTDTQYF. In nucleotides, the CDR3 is TGTGCCACCAGTGTGGGGGGGCATCGAACAGATACGCAGTATTTT.